Shown below are 14 T cell receptor beta chains from a single sample sequenced in a study of T cells after yellow fever vaccination (dated by TCRdb to between 2017 and 2020). Libraries were made using 5' RACE. The instrument was an Illumina HiSeq 2500. TCRdb reran the public reads through fastp at Q25 and MiXCR, keeping productive beta chains. Rows are unified per CDR3 protein, each entry keeping the most common DNA and genes. The sample yields 400,000 or so distinct CDR3 sequences; around 6.5% were counted once. 15% of the sample comes from the top ten. The sample's treatment or condition label is to be understood as: live attenuated yellow fever vaccine strain. The sequenced sample was PBMCs, obtained 5 days after the yellow fever booster vaccination. The receptors originated from a man aged 25-40 years who received the YFV17D yellow fever vaccine.

The V gene is TRBV4-3, the J gene TRBJ2-1; 13 bases fit TRBD2. Germline V gene data show CDR1 as LGHNA and CDR2 as YSLEER. Losses at the gene ends were 4 bases for V and 8 bases for J; bases not matched to a gene: 8. The CDR3 totals 16 residues. The CDR3 DNA reads as TGCGCCAGCAGCCGCACAGGACTAGCGGGAGTCTATGAGCAGTTCTTC. This translates into CASSRTGLAGVYEQFF.

Regarding this clonotype: The junction does not match germline at one end; this may be a read error. The chain couples TRBV20-1 to TRBJ1-6; 9 bases align to TRBD1. Germline CDR1 and CDR2: DFQATT and SNEGSKA (reference sequence). The CDR3 spans 15 residues. The CDR3 DNA reads TGCAGTGCTAGAGTAGGGACAGGGTTTAATTCACCCCTCAACTTT. Amino acid sequence: CSARVGTGFNSPLNF.

At least ten counts were recorded for this clonotype. The chain joins TRBV20-1 to TRBJ2-7; D is perhaps TRBD2 (6 bases). Germline CDR1 DFQATT, CDR2 SNEGSKA (reference sequence). V was clipped by 4 bases and J by 6 bases, with 16 bases between them. The CDR3 runs to 13 residues. The CDR3: CSATRHGGSEQYF. For the CDR3, the DNA is TGCAGTGCTACCAGGCATGGAGGGTCCGAGCAGTACTTC.

This clonotype came up a few times. The V gene is TRBV20-1, the J gene TRBJ2-7; D is perhaps TRBD1 (6 bases). This CDR3 contains 13 residues. V was shortened by 3 bases and J by 4 bases, with 13 bases between the two germline ends. CDR1 is DFQATT, CDR2 SNEGSKA, per germline (reference sequence). The CDR3 sequence is CSASLRRGYEQYF. For the CDR3, the DNA is TGCAGTGCTAGTTTGCGTAGGGGGTACGAGCAGTACTTC.

This clonotype was picked up many times. The chain couples TRBV5-1 to TRBJ2-7; D is perhaps TRBD2 (6 bases). CDR1 and CDR2 from the germline V gene are SGHRS and YFSETQ. Trimming pared 0 bases from V and 4 bases from J, leaving 14 bases between. This CDR3 has 15 amino acids. CDR3 region: CASSLAGRDGYEQYF. In DNA form, the CDR3 reads TGCGCCAGCAGCTTGGCCGGGCGGGATGGGTACGAGCAGTACTTC. Drawing the rest from reference TRBV5-1 and TRBJ2-7, the complete variable domain is KAGVTQTPRYLIKTRGQQVTLSCSPISGHRSVSWYQQTPGQGLQFLFEYFSETQRNKGNFPGRFSGRQFSNSRSEMNVSTLELGDSALYLCASSLAGRDGYEQYFGPGTRLTVT.

This clonotype was detected a few times. The V and J genes are TRBV11-2 and TRBJ2-1; D not certain. The germline V and J ends were trimmed by 2 bases and 1 base, with 6 bases remaining between them. CDR1 is SGHAT, CDR2 FQNNGV, per germline. The CDR3 contains 14 residues. The CDR3 DNA follows: TGTGCCAGCAGCTTAAGGGATTCCTACAATGAGCAGTTCTTC. This encodes CASSLRDSYNEQFF.

This clonotype was detected only a few times. J is TRBJ2-2 and V is TRBV19, with TRBD1 matching 10 bases. Germline V gene lookup returns CDR1 LNHDA and CDR2 SQIVND (reference sequence). V dropped 6 bases and J dropped 6; count of bases not matched to a gene: 4. The CDR3 is 14 amino acids. The CDR3 protein is CASRRQGAAGELFF. CDR3 DNA: TGTGCCAGTAGACGACAGGGGGCCGCCGGGGAGCTGTTTTTT. The whole variable domain, remainder taken from reference TRBV19 and TRBJ2-2, is DGGITQSPKYLFRKEGQNVTLSCEQNLNHDAMYWYRQDPGQGLRLIYYSQIVNDFQKGDIAEGYSVSREKKESFPLTVTSAQKNPTAFYLCASRRQGAAGELFFGEGSRLTVL.

At least ten counts were recorded for this clonotype. The junction does not match germline at one end; this may be a read error. The V and J genes are TRBV20-1 and TRBJ2-3; maybe TRBD2 (5 bases). Germline-derived CDR1 and CDR2 are DFQATT and SNEGSKA (reference sequence). This CDR3 region has 12 residues. CDR3 protein: CSARGSGHPPVF. DNA of the CDR3: TGCAGTGCTAGGGGGAGCGGTCACCCGCCCGTGTTT.

This clonotype was seen a handful of times. J is TRBJ1-2 and V is TRBV7-9, with D perhaps matching TRBD1 (6 bases). Trimming left V 6 bases short and J 5 bases short, with 22 bases between. This CDR3 has 16 amino acids. CDR1 and CDR2 (germline): SEHNR, FQNEAQ (reference sequence). CDR3 amino acids: CASRPRQAMGAYGYTF. CDR3 coding DNA: TGTGCCAGCAGACCAAGACAGGCCATGGGGGCATATGGCTACACCTTC. The complete variable domain, with remaining parts taken from reference TRBV7-9 and TRBJ1-2, reads DTGVSQNPRHKITKRGQNVTFRCDPISEHNRLYWYRQTLGQGPEFLTYFQNEAQLEKSRLLSDRFSAERPKGSFSTLEIQRTEQGDSAMYLCASRPRQAMGAYGYTFGSGTRLTVV.

The gene calls are TRBV29-1 and TRBJ2-3; 9 bases match TRBD2. The CDR3 contains 16 residues. J gave up 4 bases and V 6 bases, and 14 bases lay outside the gene matches. The germline CDR1 and CDR2 sequences are SQVTM and ANQGSEA. CDR3 sequence reads: CSVVLGGRAGSDTQYF. As DNA, the CDR3 is TGCAGCGTAGTGCTCGGCGGGAGGGCCGGGTCAGATACGCAGTATTTT.

Ten or more counts support this clonotype. The CDR3 DNA sequence: TGCGCCAGCAGCCTCCAAGCGCTGTTCAATGAGCAGTTCTTC. Amino acid sequence: CASSLQALFNEQFF. The rearrangement uses TRBV5-1 and TRBJ2-1; D gene uncertain. Trimming shortened V by 4 bases and J by 6 bases, and 14 bases separated the two germline ends. The CDR3 covers 14 residues. CDR1 is SGHRS, CDR2 YFSETQ, per germline.

This clonotype was seen ten or more times. V usage is TRBV14 and J usage is TRBJ2-1, with TRBD2 matching over 9 bases. The CDR3 spans 14 residues. V lost 6 bases and J lost 13; bases outside the gene matches: 13. Per germline, CDR1 SGHDN and CDR2 FVKESK. The CDR3 loop is CASRPRSGRSTQFF. In DNA form, the CDR3 reads TGTGCCAGCAGACCCAGAAGCGGGAGGTCAACCCAGTTCTTC.

At least ten counts were recorded for this clonotype. The J gene is TRBJ2-3, the V gene TRBV20-1; D tentatively reads TRBD1 or TRBD2 (6 bases each). The CDR3 contains 15 residues. In germline, CDR1 is DFQATT, CDR2 SNEGSKA (reference sequence). Trimming removed 0 bases from V and 2 bases from J, with 12 bases in between. The DNA of the CDR3 is TGCAGTGCTAGAGATATCGGGGGCTACACAGATACGCAGTATTTT. Amino acid sequence: CSARDIGGYTDTQYF.

This clonotype has at least ten counts. This chain links TRBV9 with TRBJ2-5; D not certain. The ends were cut back, 0 bases at V and 5 bases at J, with 8 bases in the middle. The length of the CDR3 is 13 residues. Germline-derived CDR1 and CDR2 are SGDLS and YYNGEE. CDR3 residues: CASSVGYLETQYF. CDR3 coding DNA: TGTGCCAGCAGCGTAGGTTATCTGGAGACCCAGTACTTC.